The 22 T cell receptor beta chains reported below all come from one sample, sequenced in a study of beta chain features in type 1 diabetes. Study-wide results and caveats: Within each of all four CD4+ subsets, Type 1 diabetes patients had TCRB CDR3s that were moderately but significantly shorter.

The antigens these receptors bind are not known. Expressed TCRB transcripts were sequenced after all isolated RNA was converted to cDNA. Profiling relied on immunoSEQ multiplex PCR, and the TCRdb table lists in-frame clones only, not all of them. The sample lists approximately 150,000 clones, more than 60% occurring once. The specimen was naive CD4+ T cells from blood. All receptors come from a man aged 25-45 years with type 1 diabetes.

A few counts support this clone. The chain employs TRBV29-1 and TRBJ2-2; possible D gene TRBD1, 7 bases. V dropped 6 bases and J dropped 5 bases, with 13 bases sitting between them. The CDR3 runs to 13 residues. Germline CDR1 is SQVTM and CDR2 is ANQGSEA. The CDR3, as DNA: TGCAGCGTCGCGACAGGGAGGACCGGGGAGCTGTTTTTT. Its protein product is CSVATGRTGELFF.

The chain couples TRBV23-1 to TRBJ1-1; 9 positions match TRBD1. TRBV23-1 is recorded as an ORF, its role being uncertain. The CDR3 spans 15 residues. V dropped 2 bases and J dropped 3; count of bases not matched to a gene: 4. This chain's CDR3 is CASSQGTGWDTEAFF. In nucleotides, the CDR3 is TGCGCCAGCAGTCAAGGGACAGGGTGGGACACTGAAGCTTTCTTT.

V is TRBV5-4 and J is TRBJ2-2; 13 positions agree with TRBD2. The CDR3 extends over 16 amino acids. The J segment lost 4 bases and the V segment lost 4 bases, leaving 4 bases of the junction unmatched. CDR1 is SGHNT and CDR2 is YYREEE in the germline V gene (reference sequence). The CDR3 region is CASSGGLAGFTGELFF. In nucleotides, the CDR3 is TGTGCCAGCAGCGGGGGACTAGCGGGATTCACCGGGGAGCTGTTTTTT.

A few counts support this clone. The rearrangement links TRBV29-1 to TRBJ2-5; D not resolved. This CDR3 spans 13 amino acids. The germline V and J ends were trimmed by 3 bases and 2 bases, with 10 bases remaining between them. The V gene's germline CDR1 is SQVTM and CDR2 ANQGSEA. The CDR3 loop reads CSVEGNGQETQYF. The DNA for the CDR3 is TGCAGCGTTGAGGGTAACGGGCAAGAGACCCAGTACTTC.

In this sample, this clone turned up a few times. The CDR3 sequence: CASSLAENTEAFF. CDR3 DNA sequence: TGTGCCAGCAGCTTGGCGGAGAACACTGAAGCTTTCTTT. This chain links TRBV5-4 with TRBJ1-1; D not certain. CDR3 length: 13 residues. V lost 0 bases and J lost 1, with 4 bases in between. Germline CDR1 and CDR2: SGHNT and YYREEE (reference sequence).

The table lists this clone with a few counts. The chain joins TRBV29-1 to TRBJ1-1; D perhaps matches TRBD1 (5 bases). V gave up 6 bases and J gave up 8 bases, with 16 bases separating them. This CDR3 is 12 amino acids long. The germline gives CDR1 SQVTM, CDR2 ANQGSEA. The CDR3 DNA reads TGCAGCGTGGACACAGGATTTCTCGAAGCTTTCTTT. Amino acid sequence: CSVDTGFLEAFF.

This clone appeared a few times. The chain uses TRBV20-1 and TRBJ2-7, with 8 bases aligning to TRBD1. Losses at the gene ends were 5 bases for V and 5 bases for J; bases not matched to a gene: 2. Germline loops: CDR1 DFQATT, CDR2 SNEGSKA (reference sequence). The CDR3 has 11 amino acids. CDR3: CSAGQGHEQYF. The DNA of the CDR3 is TGCAGTGCTGGACAGGGTCACGAGCAGTACTTC.

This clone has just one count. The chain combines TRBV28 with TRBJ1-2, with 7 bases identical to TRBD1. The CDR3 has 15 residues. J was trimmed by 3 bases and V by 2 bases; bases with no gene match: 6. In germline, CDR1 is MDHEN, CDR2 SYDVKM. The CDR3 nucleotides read TGTGCCAGCAGTTTAAAATTCACAGGGGACTATGGCTACACCTTC. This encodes CASSLKFTGDYGYTF.

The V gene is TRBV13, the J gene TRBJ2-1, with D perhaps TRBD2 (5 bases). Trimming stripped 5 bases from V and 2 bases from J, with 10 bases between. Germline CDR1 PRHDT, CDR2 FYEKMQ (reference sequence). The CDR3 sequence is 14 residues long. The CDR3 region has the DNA TGTGCCAGCAGCCGGCGGGCCCCCTACAATGAGCAGTTCTTC. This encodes CASSRRAPYNEQFF.

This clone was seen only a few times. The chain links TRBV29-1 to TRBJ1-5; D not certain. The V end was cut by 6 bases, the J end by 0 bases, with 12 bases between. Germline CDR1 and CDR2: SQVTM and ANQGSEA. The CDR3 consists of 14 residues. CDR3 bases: TGCAGCGTCGGATGGACGGATAGCAATCAGCCCCAGCATTTT. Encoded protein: CSVGWTDSNQPQHF.

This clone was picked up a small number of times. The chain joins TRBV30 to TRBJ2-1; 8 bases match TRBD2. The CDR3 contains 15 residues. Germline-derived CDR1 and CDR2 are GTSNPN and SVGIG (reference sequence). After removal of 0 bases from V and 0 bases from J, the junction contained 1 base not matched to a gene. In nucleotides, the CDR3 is TGTGCCTGGAGTGTCAGCGGGGGCTCCTACAATGAGCAGTTCTTC. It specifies CAWSVSGGSYNEQFF.

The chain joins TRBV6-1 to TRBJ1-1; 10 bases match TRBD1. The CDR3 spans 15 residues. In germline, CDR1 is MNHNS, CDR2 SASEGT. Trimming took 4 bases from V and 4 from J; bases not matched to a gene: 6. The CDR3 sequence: CASSGPRDRGTEAFF. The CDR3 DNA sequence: TGTGCCAGCAGTGGCCCCCGGGACAGGGGCACTGAAGCTTTCTTT.

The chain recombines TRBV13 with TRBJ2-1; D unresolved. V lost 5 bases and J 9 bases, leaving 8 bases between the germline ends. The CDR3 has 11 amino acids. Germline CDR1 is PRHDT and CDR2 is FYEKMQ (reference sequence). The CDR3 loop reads CASSHGGEQFF. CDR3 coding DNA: TGTGCCAGCAGCCACGGTGGTGAGCAGTTCTTC.

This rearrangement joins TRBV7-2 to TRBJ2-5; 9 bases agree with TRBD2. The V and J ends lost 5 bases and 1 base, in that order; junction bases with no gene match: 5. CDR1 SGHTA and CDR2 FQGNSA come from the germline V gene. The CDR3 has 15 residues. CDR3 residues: CASSQNSGGQETQYF. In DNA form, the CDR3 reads TGTGCCAGCAGCCAAAATAGCGGGGGCCAAGAGACCCAGTACTTC.

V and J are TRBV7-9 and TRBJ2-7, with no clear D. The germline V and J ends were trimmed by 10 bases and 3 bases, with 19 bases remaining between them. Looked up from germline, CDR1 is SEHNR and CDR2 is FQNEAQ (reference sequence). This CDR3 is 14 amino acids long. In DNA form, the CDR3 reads TGTGCCACTAAGGAATCCGGGCAGAGCTACGAGCAGTACTTC. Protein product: CATKESGQSYEQYF.

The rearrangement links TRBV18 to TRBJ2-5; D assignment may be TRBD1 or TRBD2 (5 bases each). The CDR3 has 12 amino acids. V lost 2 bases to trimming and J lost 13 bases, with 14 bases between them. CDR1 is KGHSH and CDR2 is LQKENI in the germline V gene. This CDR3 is CASSPGDRPRYF. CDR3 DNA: TGTGCCAGCTCACCAGGGGACCGGCCAAGGTACTTC.

The DNA of the CDR3 is TGTGCCAGCAGCGGTCGGGTAAACACCATATATTTT. It yields the protein CASSGRVNTIYF. This chain uses TRBV25-1 with TRBJ1-3; D is uncertain. The CDR3 length is 12 residues. V was shortened by 6 bases and J by 6 bases, with 9 bases between the two germline ends. Germline V lookup: CDR1 MGHDK, CDR2 SYGVNS.

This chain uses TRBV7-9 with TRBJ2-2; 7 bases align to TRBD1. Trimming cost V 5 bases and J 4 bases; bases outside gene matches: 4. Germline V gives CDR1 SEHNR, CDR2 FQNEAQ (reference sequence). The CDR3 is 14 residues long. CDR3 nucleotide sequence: TGTGCCAGCAGCCTCGACAGGGCCACCGGGGAGCTGTTTTTT. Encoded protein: CASSLDRATGELFF.

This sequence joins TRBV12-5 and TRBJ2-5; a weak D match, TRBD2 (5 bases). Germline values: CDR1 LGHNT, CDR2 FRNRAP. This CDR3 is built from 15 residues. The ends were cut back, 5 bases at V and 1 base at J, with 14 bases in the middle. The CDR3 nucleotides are TGTGCTAGTGGTGTTACGGACTGGTTCCAAGAGACCCAGTACTTC. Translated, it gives CASGVTDWFQETQYF.

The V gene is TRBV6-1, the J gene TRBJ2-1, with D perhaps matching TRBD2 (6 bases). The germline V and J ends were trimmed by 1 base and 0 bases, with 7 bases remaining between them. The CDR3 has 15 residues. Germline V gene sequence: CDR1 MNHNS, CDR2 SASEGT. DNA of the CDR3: TGTGCCAGCAGTGAAGTAGCGGCCTCCTACAATGAGCAGTTCTTC. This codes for CASSEVAASYNEQFF.

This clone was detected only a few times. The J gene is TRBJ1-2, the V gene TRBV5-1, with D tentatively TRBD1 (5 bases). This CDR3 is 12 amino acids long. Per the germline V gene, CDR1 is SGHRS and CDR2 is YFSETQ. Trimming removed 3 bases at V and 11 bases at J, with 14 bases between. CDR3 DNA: TGCGCCAGCAGCTCCTACGGACAAGCTTACACCTTC. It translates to CASSSYGQAYTF.

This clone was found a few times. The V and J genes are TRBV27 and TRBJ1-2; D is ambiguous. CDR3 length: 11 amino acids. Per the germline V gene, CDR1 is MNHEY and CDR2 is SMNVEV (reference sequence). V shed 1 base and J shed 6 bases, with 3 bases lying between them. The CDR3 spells CASSLLDGYTF. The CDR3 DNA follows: TGTGCCAGCAGTTTATTGGATGGCTACACCTTC.